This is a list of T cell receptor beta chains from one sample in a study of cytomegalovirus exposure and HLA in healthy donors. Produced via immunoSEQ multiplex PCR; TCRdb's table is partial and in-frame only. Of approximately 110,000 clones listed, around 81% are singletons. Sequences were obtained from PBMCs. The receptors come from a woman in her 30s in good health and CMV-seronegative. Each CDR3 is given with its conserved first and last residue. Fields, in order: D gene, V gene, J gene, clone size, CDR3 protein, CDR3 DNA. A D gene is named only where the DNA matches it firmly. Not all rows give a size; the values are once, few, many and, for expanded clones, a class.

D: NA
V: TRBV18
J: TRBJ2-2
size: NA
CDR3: CASSPSRANTGELFF
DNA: TGTGCCAGCTCACCTAGCAGAGCGAACACCGGGGAGCTGTTTTTT

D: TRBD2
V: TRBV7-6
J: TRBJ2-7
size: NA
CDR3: CASSPLAGGPFPEQYF
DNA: TGTGCCAGCAGCCCCTTAGCGGGAGGGCCATTCCCCGAGCAGTACTTC

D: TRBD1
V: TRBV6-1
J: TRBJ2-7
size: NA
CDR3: CASRPWTGRIYEQYF
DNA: TGTGCCAGCAGACCATGGACAGGACGAATCTACGAGCAGTACTTC

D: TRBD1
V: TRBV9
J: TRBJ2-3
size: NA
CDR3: CASSVDPGQSTDTQYF
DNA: TGTGCCAGCAGCGTAGACCCGGGACAGAGCACAGATACGCAGTATTTT

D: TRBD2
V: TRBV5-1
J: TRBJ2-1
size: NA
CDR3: CASSLVSGSSYNEQFF
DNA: TGCGCCAGCAGCTTGGTTAGCGGGAGCTCCTACAATGAGCAGTTCTTC

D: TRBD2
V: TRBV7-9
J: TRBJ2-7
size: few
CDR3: CASTLRGVTYEQYF
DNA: TGTGCCAGCACCCTCCGGGGGGTCACCTACGAGCAGTACTTC

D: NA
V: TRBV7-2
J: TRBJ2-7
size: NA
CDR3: CASSLLAMGEQYF
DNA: TGTGCCAGCAGCCTTCTAGCGATGGGGGAGCAGTACTTC

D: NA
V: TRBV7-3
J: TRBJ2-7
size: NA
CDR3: CASSLTRTTAYEQYF
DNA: TGTGCCAGCAGCTTAACGAGAACGACAGCCTACGAGCAGTACTTC

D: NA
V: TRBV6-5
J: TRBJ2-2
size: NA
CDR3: CASKPGANTGELFF
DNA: TGTGCCAGCAAACCAGGGGCGAACACCGGGGAGCTGTTTTTT

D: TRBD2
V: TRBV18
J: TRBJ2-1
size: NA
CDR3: CASSRSGAGLAGDSEQFF
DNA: TGTGCCAGCTCACGATCAGGTGCTGGGCTAGCGGGAGATAGTGAGCAGTTCTTC

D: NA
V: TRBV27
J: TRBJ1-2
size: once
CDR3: CASSLGLSNYGYTF
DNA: TGTGCCAGCAGCCTGGGGCTTTCTAACTATGGCTACACCTTC

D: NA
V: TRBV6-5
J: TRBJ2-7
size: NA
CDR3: CASSYSLFYEQYF
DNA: TGTGCCAGCAGTTACTCCTTATTTTACGAGCAGTACTTC

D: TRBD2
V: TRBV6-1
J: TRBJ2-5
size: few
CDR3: CASSVTSTVQETQYF
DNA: TGTGCCAGCAGTGTGACTAGCACCGTTCAAGAGACCCAGTACTTC

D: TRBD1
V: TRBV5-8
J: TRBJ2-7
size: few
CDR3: CAGSPGTGHYEQYF
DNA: TGTGCCGGCTCCCCCGGGACAGGGCATTACGAGCAGTACTTC

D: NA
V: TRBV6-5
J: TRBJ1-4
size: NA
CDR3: CASSWGLTPTNEKLFF
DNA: TGTGCCAGTAGTTGGGGGCTAACTCCAACTAATGAAAAACTGTTTTTT

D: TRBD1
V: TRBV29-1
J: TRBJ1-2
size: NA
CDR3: CSVVGTGTNYGYTF
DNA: TGCAGCGTTGTTGGGACAGGCACTAACTATGGCTACACCTTC

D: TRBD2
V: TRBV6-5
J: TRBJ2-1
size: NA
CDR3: CASSLGLAGGQFF
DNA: TGTGCCAGCAGTTTAGGGCTAGCGGGAGGTCAGTTCTTC

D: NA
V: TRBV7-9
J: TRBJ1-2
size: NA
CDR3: CASSPGNYGYTF
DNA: TGTGCCAGCAGCCCGGGGAACTATGGCTACACCTTC

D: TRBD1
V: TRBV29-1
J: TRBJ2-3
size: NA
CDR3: CSSGQGADTQYF
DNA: TGCAGCTCCGGACAGGGGGCAGATACGCAGTATTTT

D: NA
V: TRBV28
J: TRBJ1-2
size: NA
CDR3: CASRHSQIPYGYTF
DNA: TGTGCCAGCAGACATAGCCAAATCCCCTATGGCTACACCTTC

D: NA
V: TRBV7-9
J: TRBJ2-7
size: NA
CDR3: CASSLADKSYEQYF
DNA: TGTGCCAGCAGCTTAGCGGACAAATCCTACGAGCAGTACTTC

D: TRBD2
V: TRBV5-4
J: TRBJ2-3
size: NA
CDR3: CASSPPSRLAGDTDTQYF
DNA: TGTGCCAGCAGCCCCCCCTCCAGACTAGCGGGAGACACAGATACGCAGTATTTT

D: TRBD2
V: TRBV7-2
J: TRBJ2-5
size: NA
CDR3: CASSRRGLAGGIVETQYF
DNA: TGTGCCAGCAGTCGGAGGGGACTAGCGGGAGGAATTGTTGAGACCCAGTACTTC

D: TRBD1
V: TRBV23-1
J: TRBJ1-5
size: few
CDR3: CASSQSRQGEQPQHF
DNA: TGCGCCAGCAGTCAATCGCGACAGGGTGAACAGCCCCAGCATTTT

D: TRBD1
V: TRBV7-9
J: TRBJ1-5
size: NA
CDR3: CASRGTDNQPQHF
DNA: TGTGCCAGCAGAGGGACAGACAATCAGCCCCAGCATTTT

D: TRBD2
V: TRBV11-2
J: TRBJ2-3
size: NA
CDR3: CASSFLAGGGTDTQYF
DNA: TGTGCCAGCAGCTTTCTAGCGGGAGGTGGCACAGATACGCAGTATTTT

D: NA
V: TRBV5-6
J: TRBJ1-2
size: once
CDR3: CASSPVETYGYTF
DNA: TGTGCCAGCAGTCCGGTGGAGACCTATGGCTACACCTTC

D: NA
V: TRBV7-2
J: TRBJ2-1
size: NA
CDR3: CASSLLRGSGRVGNNEQFF
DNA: TGTGCCAGCAGCTTATTAAGGGGATCAGGCAGGGTGGGCAACAATGAGCAGTTCTTC

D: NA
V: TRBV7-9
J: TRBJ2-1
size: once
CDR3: CASSSPDNEQFF
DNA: TGTGCCAGCAGCTCCCCGGACAATGAGCAGTTCTTC

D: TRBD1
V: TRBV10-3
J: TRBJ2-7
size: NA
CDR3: CATTGTDGFRASYEQYF
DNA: TGTGCCACCACCGGGACAGACGGTTTTCGGGCCTCCTACGAGCAGTACTTC

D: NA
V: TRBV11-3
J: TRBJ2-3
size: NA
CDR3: CASSLGQGSTDTQYF
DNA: TGTGCCAGCAGCTTAGGGCAGGGCAGCACAGATACGCAGTATTTT

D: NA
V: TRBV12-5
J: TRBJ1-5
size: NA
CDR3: CASGLGQGNQPQHF
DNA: TGTGCTAGTGGTTTGGGGCAGGGGAATCAGCCCCAGCATTTT

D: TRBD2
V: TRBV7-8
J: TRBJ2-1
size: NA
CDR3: CASILAGAPNEQFF
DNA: TGTGCCAGCATCCTAGCGGGCGCGCCAAATGAGCAGTTCTTC

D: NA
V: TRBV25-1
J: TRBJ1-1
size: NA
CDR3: CASSRGLGQPNTEAFF
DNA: TGTGCCAGCAGCAGGGGTTTAGGACAGCCGAACACTGAAGCTTTCTTT